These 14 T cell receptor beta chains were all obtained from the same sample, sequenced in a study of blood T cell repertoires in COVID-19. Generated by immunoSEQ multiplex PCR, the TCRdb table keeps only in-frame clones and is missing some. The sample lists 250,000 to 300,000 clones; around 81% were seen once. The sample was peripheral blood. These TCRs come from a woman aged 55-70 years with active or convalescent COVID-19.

The CDR3 DNA is TGTGCCAGCAGTTCTCCCTACAGTGCCTATGGCTACACCTTC. As protein: CASSSPYSAYGYTF. The chain uses TRBV6-5 and TRBJ1-2; D is undetermined. The CDR3 sequence is 14 residues long. CDR1 is MNHEY, CDR2 SVGAGI, per germline. The V end was cut by 4 bases, the J end by 4 bases, with 13 bases between.

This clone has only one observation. The CDR3 nucleotides are TGTGCCAGCACCTCCGACGGGACTAACACCGGGGAGCTGTTTTTT. It translates to CASTSDGTNTGELFF. The chain uses TRBV6-5 and TRBJ2-2; the D gene is possibly TRBD2 (6 bases). This CDR3 spans 15 amino acids. The germline CDR1 and CDR2 sequences are MNHEY and SVGAGI. V was trimmed by 7 bases and J by 2 bases, leaving 14 bases between them.

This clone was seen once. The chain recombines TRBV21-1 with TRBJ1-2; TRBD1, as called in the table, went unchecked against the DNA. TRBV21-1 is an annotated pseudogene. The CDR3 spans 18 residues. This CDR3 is CAPAPPGHKFEDNYGYTF. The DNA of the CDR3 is TGTGCTCCAGCCCCCCCCGGACACAAATTCGAGGATAACTATGGCTACACCTTC.

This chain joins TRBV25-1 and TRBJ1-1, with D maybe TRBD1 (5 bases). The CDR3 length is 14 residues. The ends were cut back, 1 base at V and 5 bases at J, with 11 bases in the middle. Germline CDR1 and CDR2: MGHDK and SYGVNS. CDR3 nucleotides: TGTGCCAGCAGTGAATCCCAGGGAACTACTGAAGCTTTCTTT. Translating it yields CASSESQGTTEAFF.

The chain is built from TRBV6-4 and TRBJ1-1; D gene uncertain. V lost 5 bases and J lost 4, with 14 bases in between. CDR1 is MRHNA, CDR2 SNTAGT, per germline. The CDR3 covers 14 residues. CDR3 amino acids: CASSPGPGGTEAFF. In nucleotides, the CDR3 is TGTGCCAGCAGTCCGGGCCCGGGAGGCACTGAAGCTTTCTTT.

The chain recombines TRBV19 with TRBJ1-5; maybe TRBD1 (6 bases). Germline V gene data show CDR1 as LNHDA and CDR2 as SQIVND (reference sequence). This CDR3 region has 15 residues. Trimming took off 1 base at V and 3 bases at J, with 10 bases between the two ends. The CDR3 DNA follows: TGTGCCAGTAGTATAGGGACAGAGATCAATCAGCCCCAGCATTTT. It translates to CASSIGTEINQPQHF.

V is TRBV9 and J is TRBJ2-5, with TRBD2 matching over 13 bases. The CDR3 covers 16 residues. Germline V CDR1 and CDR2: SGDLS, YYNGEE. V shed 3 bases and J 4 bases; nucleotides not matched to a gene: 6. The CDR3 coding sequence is TGTGCCAGCAGCGCCGGGACTAGCGGGGCCCCAGAGACCCAGTACTTC. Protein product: CASSAGTSGAPETQYF. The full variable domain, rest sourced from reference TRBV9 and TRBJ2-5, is DSGVTQTPKHLITATGQRVTLRCSPRSGDLSVYWYQQSLDQGLQFLIQYYNGEERAKGNILERFSAQQFPDLHSELNLSSLELGDSALYFCASSAGTSGAPETQYFGPGTRLLVL.

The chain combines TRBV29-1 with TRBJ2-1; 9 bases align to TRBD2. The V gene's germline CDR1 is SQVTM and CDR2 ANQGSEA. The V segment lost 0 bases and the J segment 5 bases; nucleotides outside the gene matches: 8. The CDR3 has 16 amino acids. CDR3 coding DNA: TGCAGCGTTGAAGATCTTGGCCTAGCGGGAAACAATGAGCAGTTCTTC. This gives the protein CSVEDLGLAGNNEQFF.

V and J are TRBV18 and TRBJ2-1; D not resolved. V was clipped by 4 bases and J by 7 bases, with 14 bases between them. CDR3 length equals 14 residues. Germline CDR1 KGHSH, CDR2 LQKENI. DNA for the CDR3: TGTGCCAGCTCACAAAACGTCGCGAATAATGAGCAGTTCTTC. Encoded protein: CASSQNVANNEQFF.

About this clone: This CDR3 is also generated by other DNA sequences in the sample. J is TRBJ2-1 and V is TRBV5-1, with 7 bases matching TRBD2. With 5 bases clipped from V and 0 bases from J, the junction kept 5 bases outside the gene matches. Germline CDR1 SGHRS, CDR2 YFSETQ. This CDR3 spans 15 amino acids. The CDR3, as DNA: TGCGCCAGCAGTCTGGGAGGGAGCTCCTACAATGAGCAGTTCTTC. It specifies CASSLGGSSYNEQFF.

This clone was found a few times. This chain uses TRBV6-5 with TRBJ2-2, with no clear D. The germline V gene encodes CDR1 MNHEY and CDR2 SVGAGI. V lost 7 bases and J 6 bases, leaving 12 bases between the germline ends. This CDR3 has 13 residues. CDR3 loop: CASTRALAGELFF. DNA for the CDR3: TGTGCCAGCACCCGAGCGTTAGCCGGGGAGCTGTTTTTT.

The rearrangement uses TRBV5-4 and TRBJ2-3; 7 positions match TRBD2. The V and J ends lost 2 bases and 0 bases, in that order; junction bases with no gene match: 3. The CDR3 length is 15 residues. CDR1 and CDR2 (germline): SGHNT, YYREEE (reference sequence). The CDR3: CASSFHGGSTDTQYF. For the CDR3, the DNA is TGTGCCAGCAGCTTCCACGGGGGGAGCACAGATACGCAGTATTTT.

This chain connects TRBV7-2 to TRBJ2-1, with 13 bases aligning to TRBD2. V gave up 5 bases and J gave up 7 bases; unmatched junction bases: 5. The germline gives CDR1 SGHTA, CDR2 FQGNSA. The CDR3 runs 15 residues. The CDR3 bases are TGTGCCAGCAGCCCACTAGCGGGGGGGCAGAATGAGCAGTTCTTC. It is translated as CASSPLAGGQNEQFF.

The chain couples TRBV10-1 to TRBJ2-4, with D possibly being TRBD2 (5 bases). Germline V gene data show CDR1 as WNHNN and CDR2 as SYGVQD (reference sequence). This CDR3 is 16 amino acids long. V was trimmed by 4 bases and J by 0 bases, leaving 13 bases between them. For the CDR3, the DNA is TGCGCCAGCAGTGCTTCGGGGTCTGGAGCCAAAAACATTCAGTACTTC. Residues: CASSASGSGAKNIQYF.